This entry describes one TCR beta chain. A read error is the likely source, as a far larger clone sits one nucleotide away. Sequencing was performed with immunoSEQ multiplex PCR; in TCRdb, only in-frame clones are kept and a portion is missing. The table lists 210,000 or so clones, under 85% of them singletons. This sample is part of a study of blood T cell repertoires in COVID-19. At the level of the study: The United States, Italy and Spain supplied acute and convalescent COVID-19 samples.

The trim removed 6 bases at V and 3 bases at J, leaving 4 bases unmatched. The CDR3 runs to 14 residues. Germline assignment: CDR1 SGHAT and CDR2 FQNNGV. V gene TRBV11-2 combines with J gene TRBJ2-7; TRBD2 matches 11 bases. The sample consisted of peripheral blood. The TCR originated in a woman in her twenties or thirties with COVID-19, enrolled during active disease. The CDR3 bases are TGTGCCAGCAGTTACGGGACTAGCGGCTACGAGCAGTACTTC. Its translation is CASSYGTSGYEQYF.